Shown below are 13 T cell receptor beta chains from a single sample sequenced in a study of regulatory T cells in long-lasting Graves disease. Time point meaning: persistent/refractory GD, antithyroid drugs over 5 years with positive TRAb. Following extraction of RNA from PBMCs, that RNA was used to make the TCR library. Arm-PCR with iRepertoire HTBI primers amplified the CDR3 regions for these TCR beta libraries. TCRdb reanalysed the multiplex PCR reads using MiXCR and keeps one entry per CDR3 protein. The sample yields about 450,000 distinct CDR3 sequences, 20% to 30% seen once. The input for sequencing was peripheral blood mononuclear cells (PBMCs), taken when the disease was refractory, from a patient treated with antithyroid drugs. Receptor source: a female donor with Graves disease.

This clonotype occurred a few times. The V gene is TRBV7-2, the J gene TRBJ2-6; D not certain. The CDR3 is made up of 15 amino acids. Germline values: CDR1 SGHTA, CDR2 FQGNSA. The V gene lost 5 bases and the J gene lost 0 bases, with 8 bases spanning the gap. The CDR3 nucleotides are TGTGCCAGCAGCCATGCTAGCTCTGGGGCCAACGTCCTGACTTTC. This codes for CASSHASSGANVLTF.

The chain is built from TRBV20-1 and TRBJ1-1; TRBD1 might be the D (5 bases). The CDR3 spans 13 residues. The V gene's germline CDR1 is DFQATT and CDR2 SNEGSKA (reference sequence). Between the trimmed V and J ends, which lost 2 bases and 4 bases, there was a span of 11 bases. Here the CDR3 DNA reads TGCAGTGCTAGAATTGTTGGGGCCACTGAAGCTTTCTTT. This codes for CSARIVGATEAFF.

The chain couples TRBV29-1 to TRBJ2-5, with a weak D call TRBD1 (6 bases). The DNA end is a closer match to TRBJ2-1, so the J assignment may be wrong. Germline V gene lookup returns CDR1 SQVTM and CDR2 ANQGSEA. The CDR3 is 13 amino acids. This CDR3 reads CSVSWGLGNEQFF. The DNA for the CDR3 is TGCAGCGTTAGTTGGGGGCTGGGCAATGAGCAGTTCTTC.

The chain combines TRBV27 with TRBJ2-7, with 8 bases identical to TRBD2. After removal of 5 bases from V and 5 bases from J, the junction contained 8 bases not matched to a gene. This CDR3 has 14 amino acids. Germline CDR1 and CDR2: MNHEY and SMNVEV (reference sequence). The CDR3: CASSTGSGINEQYF. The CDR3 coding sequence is TGTGCCAGCAGTACTGGTAGCGGGATCAACGAGCAGTACTTC.

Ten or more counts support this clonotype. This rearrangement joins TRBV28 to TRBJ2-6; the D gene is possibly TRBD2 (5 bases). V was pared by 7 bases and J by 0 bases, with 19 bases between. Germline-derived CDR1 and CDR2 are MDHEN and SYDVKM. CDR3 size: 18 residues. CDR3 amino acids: CASIYPRRGHSGANVLTF. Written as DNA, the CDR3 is TGTGCCAGCATCTACCCACGCCGGGGTCACTCTGGGGCCAACGTCCTGACTTTC.

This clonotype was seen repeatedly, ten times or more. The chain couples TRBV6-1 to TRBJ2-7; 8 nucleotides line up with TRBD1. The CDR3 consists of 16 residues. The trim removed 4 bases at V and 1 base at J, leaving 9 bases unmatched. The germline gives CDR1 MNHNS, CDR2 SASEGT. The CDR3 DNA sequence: TGTGCCAGCAGTGTTCGGGACAGGAGCTTTTCCTACGAGCAGTACTTC. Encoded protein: CASSVRDRSFSYEQYF.

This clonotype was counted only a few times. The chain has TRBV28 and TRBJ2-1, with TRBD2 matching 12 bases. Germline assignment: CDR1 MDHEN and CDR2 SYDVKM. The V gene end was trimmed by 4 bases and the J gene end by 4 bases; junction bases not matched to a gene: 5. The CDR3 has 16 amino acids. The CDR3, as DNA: TGTGCCAGCAGTTCATCCGGGACTAGCGGGTACAATGAGCAGTTCTTC. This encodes CASSSSGTSGYNEQFF.

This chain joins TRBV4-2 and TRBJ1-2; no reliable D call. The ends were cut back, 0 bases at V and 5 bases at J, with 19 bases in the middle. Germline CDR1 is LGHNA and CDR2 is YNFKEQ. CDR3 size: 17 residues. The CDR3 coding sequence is TGTGCCAGCAGCCAAGATGGACGGACCGACGCGGGGTATGGCTACACCTTC. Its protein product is CASSQDGRTDAGYGYTF.

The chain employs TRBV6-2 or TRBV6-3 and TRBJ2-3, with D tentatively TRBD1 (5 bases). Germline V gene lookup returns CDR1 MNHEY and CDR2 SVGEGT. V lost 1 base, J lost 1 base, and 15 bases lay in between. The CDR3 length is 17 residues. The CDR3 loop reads CASSYYGHPGGTDTQYF. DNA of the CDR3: TGTGCCAGCAGTTACTACGGACACCCCGGAGGCACAGATACGCAGTATTTT.

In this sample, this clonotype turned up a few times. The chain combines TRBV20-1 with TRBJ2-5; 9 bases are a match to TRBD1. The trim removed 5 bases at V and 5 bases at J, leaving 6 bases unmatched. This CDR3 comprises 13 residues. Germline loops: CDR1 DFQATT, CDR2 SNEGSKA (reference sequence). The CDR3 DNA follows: TGCAGTGCTGCCCGACAGGGGGTTGAGACCCAGTACTTC. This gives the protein CSAARQGVETQYF.

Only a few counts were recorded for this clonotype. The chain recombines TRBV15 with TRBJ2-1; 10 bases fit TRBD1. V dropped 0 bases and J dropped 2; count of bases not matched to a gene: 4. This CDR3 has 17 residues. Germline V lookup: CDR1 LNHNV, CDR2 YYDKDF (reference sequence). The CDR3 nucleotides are TGTGCCACCAGCAGAGATTTCGGGACAGGGGCCTACAATGAGCAGTTCTTC. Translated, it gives CATSRDFGTGAYNEQFF.

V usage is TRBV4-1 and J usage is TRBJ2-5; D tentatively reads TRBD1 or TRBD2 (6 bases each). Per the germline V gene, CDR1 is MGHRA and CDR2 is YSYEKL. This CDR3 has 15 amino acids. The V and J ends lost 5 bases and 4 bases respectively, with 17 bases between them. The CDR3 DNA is TGCGCCAGCAGCGTTGTTTGGGGGGCGGGAGAGACCCAGTACTTC. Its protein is CASSVVWGAGETQYF.

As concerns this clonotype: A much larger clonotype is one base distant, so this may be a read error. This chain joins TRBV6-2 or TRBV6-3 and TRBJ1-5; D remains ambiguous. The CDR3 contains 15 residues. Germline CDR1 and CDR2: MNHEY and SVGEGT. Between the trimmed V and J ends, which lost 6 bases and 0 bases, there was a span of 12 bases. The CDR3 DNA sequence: TGTGCCAGCAGCTCCGGACGGGGTAGCAATCAGCCCCAGCATTTT. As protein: CASSSGRGSNQPQHF.